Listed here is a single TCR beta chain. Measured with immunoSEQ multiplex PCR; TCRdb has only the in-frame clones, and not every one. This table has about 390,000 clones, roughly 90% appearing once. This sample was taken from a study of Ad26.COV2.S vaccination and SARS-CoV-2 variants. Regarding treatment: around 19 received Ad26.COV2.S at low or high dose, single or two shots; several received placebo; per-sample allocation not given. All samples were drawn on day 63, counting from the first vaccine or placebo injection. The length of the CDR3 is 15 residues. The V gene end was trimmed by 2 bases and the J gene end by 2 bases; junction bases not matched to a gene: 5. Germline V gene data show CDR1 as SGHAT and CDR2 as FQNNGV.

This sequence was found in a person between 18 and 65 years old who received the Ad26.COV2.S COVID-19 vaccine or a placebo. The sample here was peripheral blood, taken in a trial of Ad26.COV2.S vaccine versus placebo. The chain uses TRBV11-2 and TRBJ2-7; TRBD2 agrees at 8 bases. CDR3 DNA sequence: TGTGCCAGCAGCTTATGGTCGGGGGGGACCTACGAGCAGTACTTC. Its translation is CASSLWSGGTYEQYF.